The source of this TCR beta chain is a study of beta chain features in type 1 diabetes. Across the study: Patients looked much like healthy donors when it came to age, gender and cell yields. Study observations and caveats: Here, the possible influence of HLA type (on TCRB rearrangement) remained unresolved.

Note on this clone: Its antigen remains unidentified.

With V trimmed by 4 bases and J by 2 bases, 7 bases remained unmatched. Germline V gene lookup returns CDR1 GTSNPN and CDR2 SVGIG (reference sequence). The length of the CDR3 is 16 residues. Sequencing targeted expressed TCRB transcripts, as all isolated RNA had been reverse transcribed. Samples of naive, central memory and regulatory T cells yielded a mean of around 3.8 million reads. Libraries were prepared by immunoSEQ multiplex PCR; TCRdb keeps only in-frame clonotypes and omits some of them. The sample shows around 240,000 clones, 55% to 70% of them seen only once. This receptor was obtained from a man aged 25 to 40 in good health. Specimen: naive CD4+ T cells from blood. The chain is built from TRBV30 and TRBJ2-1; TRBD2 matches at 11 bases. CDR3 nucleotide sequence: TGTGCCTGGAAGCCGGTGGGACTAGCGGCCTACAATGAGCAGTTCTTC. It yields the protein CAWKPVGLAAYNEQFF.